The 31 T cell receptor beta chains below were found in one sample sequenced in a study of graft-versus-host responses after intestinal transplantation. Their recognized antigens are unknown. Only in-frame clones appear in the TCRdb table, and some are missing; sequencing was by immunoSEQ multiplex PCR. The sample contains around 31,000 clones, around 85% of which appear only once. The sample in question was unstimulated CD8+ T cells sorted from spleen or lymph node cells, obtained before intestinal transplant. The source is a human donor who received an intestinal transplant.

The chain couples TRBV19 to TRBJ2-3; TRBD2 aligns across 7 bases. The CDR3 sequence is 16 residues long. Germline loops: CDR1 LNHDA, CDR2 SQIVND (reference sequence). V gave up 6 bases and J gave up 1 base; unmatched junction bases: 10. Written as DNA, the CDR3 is TGTGCCAGTAGGGGTTGGAGCGGGACCCGCACAGATACGCAGTATTTT. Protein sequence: CASRGWSGTRTDTQYF.

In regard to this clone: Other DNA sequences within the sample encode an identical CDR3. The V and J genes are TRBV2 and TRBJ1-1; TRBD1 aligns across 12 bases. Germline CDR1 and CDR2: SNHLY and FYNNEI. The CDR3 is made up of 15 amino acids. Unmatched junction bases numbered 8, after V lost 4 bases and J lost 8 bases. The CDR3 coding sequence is TGTGCCAGCAGTGCCCAGGGGACAGGGGGCGGGGAAGCTTTCTTT. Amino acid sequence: CASSAQGTGGGEAFF.

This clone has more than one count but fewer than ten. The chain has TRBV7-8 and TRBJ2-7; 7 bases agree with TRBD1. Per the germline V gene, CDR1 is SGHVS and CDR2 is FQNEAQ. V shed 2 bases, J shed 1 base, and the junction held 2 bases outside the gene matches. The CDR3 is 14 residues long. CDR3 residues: CASSLYRGSYEQYF. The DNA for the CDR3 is TGTGCCAGCAGCTTATACAGGGGTTCCTACGAGCAGTACTTC.

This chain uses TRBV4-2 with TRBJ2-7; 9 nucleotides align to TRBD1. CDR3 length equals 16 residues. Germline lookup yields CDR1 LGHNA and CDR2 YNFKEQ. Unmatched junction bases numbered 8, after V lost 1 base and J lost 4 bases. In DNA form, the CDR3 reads TGTGCCAGCAGCCAAGTGTTGGGACAGGGACTGTACGAGCAGTACTTC. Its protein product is CASSQVLGQGLYEQYF.

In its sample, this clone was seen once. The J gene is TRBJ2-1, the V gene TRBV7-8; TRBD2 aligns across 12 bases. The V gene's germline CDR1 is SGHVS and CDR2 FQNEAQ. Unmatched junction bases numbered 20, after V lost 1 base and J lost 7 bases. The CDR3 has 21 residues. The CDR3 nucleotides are TGTGCCAGCAGCTTAGAGCCTTGGGACGGACTAGCGGGACCCCTACCGAATGAGCAGTTCTTC. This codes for CASSLEPWDGLAGPLPNEQFF.

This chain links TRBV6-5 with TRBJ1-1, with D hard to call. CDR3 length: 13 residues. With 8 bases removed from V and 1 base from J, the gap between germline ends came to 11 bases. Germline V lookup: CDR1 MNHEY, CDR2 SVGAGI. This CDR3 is CASPSGRNTEAFF. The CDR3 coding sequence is TGTGCCAGCCCTTCCGGTAGGAACACTGAAGCTTTCTTT.

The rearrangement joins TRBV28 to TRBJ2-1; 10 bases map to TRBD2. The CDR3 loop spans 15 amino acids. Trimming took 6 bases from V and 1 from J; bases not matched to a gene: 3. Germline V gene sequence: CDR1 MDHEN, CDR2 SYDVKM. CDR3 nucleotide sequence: TGTGCCAGCAGGCTAGCGGGAGTATCCTACAATGAGCAGTTCTTC. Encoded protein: CASRLAGVSYNEQFF.

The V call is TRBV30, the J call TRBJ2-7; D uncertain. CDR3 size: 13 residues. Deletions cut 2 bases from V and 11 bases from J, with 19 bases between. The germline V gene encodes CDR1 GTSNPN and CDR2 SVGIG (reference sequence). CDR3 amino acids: CAWSTSFTPLEYF. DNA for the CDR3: TGTGCCTGGAGTACCAGTTTTACCCCGTTGGAGTACTTC.

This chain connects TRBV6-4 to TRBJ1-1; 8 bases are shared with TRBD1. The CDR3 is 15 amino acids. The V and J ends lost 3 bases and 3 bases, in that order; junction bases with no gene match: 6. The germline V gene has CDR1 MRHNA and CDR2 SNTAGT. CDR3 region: CASSEVDRADTEAFF. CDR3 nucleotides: TGTGCCAGCAGTGAAGTGGACAGGGCGGACACTGAAGCTTTCTTT.

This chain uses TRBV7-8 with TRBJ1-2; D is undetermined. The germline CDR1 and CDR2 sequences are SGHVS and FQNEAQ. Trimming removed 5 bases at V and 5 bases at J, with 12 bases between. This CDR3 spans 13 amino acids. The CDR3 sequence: CASSPRSGYGYTF. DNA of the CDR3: TGTGCCAGCAGCCCCCGCTCAGGATATGGCTACACCTTC.

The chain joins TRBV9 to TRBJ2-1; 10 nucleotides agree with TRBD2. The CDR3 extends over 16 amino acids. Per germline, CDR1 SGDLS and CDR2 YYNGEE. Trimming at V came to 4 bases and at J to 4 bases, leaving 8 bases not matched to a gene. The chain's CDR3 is CASSLLAGGGYNEQFF. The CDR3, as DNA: TGTGCCAGCAGCCTATTAGCGGGAGGAGGATACAATGAGCAGTTCTTC. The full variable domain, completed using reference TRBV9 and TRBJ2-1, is DSGVTQTPKHLITATGQRVTLRCSPRSGDLSVYWYQQSLDQGLQFLIQYYNGEERAKGNILERFSAQQFPDLHSELNLSSLELGDSALYFCASSLLAGGGYNEQFFGPGTRLTVL.

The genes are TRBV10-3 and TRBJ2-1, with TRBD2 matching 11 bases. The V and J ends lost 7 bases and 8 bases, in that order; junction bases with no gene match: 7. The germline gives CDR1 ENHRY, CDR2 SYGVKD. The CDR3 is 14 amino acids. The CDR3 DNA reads TGTGCCATCAATAGCGGGAGGGATCGGGATGAGCAGTTCTTC. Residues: CAINSGRDRDEQFF.

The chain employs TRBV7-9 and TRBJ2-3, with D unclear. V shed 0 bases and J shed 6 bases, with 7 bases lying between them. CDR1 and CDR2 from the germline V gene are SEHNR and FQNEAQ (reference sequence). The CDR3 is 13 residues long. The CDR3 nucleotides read TGTGCCAGCAGCTTAGCGGAGAGGGATACGCAGTATTTT. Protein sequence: CASSLAERDTQYF. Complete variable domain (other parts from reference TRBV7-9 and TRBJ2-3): DTGVSQNPRHKITKRGQNVTFRCDPISEHNRLYWYRQTLGQGPEFLTYFQNEAQLEKSRLLSDRFSAERPKGSFSTLEIQRTEQGDSAMYLCASSLAERDTQYFGPGTRLTVL.

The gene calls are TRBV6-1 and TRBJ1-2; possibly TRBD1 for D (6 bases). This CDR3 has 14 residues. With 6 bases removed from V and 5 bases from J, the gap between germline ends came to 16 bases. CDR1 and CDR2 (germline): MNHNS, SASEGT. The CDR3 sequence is CASSVWQGPYGYTF. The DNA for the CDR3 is TGTGCCAGCAGCGTTTGGCAGGGGCCTTATGGCTACACCTTC.

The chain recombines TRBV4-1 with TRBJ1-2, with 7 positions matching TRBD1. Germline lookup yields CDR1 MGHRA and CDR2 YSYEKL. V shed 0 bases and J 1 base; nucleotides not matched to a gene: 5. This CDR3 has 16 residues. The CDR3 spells CASSQDGTDFNYGYTF. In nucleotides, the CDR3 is TGCGCCAGCAGCCAAGACGGGACAGACTTTAACTATGGCTACACCTTC.

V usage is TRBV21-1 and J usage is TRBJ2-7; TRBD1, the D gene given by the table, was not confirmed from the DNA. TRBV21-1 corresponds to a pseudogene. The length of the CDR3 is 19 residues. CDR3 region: CASSKCRDSAKSSSYEQYF. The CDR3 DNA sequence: TGTGCCAGCAGCAAATGTAGGGACAGCGCTAAATCTAGTTCCTACGAGCAGTACTTC.

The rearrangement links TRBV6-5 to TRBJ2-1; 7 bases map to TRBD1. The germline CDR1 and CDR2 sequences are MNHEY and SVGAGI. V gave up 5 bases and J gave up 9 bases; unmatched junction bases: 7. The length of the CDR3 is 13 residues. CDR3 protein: CASSPGQDPEQFF. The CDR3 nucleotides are TGTGCCAGCAGTCCCGGACAGGATCCTGAGCAGTTCTTC.

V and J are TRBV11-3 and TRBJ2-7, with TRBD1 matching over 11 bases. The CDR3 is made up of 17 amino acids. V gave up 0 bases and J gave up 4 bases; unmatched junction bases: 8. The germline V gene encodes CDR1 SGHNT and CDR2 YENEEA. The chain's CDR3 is CASSLEVGQGAQYEQYF. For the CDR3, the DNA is TGTGCCAGCAGCTTAGAGGTAGGACAGGGGGCGCAGTACGAGCAGTACTTC.

CDR3 in DNA: TGTGCCAGCAGCTTAACGGGGGCGGGAGGCGAGCAGTTCTTC. Amino acids: CASSLTGAGGEQFF. V gene TRBV7-3 combines with J gene TRBJ2-1, with TRBD2 matching over 8 bases. V dropped 0 bases and J dropped 10; count of bases not matched to a gene: 5. Germline loops: CDR1 SGHTA, CDR2 FQGTGA. This CDR3 has 14 amino acids. Using reference TRBV7-3 and TRBJ2-1 for the parts outside the CDR3, the full variable domain is GAGVSQTPSNKVTEKGKYVELRCDPISGHTALYWYRQSLGQGPEFLIYFQGTGAADDSGLPNDRFFAVRPEGSVSTLKIQRTERGDSAVYLCASSLTGAGGEQFFGPGTRLTVL.

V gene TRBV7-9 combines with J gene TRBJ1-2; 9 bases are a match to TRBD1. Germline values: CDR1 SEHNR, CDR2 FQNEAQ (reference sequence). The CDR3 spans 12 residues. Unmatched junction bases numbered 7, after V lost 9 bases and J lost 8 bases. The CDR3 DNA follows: TGTGCCAGTCCACAGGGGGCCGGAGGCTACACCTTC. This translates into CASPQGAGGYTF.

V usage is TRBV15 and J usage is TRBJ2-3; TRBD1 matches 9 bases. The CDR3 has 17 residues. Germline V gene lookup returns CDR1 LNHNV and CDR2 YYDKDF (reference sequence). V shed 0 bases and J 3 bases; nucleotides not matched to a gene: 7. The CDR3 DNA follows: TGTGCCACCAGCAGAGACCGGGACAGGGAGGGGACAGATACGCAGTATTTT. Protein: CATSRDRDREGTDTQYF. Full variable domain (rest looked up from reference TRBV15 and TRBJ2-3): DAMVIQNPRYQVTQFGKPVTLSCSQTLNHNVMYWYQQKSSQAPKLLFHYYDKDFNNEADTPDNFQSRRPNTSFCFLDIRSPGLGDTAMYLCATSRDRDREGTDTQYFGPGTRLTVL.

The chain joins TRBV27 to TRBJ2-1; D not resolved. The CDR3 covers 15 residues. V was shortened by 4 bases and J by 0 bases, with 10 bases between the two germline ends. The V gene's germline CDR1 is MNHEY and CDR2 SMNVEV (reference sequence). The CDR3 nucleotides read TGTGCCAGCAGTTCCTTTATGAGCTCCTACAATGAGCAGTTCTTC. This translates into CASSSFMSSYNEQFF.

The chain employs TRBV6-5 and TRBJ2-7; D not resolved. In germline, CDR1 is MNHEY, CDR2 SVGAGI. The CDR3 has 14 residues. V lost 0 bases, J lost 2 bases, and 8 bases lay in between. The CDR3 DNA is TGTGCCAGCAGTTACTCCACCGGAGCCTACGAGCAGTACTTC. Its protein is CASSYSTGAYEQYF.

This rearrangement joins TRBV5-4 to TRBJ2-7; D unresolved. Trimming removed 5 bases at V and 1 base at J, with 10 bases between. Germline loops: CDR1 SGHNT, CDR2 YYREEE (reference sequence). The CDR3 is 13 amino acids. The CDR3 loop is CASRPSLSYEQYF. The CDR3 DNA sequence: TGTGCCAGCAGGCCATCCCTATCCTACGAGCAGTACTTC.

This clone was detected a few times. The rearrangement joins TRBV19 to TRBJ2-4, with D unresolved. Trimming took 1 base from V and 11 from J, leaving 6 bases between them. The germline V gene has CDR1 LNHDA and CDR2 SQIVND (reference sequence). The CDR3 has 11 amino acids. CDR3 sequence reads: CASSIGRFQYF. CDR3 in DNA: TGTGCCAGTAGTATAGGTCGGTTTCAGTACTTC.

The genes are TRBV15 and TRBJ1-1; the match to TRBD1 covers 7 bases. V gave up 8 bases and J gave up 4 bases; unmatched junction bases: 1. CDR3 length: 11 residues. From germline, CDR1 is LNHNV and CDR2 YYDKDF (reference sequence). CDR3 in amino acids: CATQGGTEAFF. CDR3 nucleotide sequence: TGTGCCACCCAGGGGGGCACTGAAGCTTTCTTT. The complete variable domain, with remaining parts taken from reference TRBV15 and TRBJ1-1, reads DAMVIQNPRYQVTQFGKPVTLSCSQTLNHNVMYWYQQKSSQAPKLLFHYYDKDFNNEADTPDNFQSRRPNTSFCFLDIRSPGLGDTAMYLCATQGGTEAFFGQGTRLTVV.

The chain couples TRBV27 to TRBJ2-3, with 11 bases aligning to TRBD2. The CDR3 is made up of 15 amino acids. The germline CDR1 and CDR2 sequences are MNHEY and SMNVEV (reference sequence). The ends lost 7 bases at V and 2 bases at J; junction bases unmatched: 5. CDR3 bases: TGTGCCAGCACCTTACTAGCGGGGGCCACAGATACGCAGTATTTT. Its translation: CASTLLAGATDTQYF.

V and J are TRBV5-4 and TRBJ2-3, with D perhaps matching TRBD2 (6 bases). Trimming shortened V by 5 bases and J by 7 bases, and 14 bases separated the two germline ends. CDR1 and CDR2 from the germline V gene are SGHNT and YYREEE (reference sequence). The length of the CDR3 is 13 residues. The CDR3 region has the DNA TGTGCCAGCAGTTACCGGGACTCAAATACGCAGTATTTT. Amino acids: CASSYRDSNTQYF.

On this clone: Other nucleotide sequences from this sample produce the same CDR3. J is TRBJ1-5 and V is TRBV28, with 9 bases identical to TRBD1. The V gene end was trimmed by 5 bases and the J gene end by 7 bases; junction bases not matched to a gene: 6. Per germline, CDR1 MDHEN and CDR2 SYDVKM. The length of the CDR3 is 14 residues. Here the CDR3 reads CASSLGTGYQPQHF. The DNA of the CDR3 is TGTGCCAGCAGTCTAGGGACAGGGTACCAGCCCCAGCATTTT.

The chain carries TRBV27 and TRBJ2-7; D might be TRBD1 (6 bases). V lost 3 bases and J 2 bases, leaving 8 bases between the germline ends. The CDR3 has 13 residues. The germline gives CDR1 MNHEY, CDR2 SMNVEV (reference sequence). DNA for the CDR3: TGTGCCAGCAGTTTGACAGGTACCTACGAGCAGTACTTC. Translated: CASSLTGTYEQYF.

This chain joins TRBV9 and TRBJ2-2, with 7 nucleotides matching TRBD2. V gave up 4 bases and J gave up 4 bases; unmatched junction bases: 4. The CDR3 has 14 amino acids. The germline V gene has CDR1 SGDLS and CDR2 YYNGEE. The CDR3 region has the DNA TGTGCCAGCAGCCCAGCTAGCGGCACCGGGGAGCTGTTTTTT. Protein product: CASSPASGTGELFF. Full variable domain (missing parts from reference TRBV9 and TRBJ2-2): DSGVTQTPKHLITATGQRVTLRCSPRSGDLSVYWYQQSLDQGLQFLIQYYNGEERAKGNILERFSAQQFPDLHSELNLSSLELGDSALYFCASSPASGTGELFFGEGSRLTVL.